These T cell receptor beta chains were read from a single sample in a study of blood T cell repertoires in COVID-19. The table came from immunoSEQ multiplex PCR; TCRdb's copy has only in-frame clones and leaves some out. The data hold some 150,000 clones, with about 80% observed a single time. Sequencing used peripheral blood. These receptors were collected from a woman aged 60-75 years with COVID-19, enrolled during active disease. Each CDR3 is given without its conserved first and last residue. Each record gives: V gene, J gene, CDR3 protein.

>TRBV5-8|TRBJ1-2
ASSSPSEQNYGYT
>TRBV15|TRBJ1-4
ATSRDQGQAIVNEKLF
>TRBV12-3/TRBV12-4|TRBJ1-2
ASSLQGRGYT
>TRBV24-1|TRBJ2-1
ATSETGPLHEQF
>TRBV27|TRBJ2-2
ASSLPPGSINSGELF
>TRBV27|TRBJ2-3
ASSFIGLAGGLYSTDTQY
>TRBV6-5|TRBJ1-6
ASSPGQNSPLH
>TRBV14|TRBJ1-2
ASSQEGGIRGYT
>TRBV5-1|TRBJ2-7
ASSFGPVAGSSYEQY
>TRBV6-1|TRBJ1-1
ASSEPSHRVEAF
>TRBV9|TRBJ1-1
APSVGGGQGLMNTEAF
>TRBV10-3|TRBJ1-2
ASTGQGGAGYT
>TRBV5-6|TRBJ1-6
ASSLPRVDSPLH
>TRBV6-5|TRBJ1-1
ASSWDRGNTEAF
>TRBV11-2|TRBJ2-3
ASSLGGFSGTDTQY
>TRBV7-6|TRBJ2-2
ASSSLRTRGYSTGELF
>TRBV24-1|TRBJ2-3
ATSDSERGGRDTQY
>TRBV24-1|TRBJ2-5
ATSDPRQGRETQY
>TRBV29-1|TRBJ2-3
SVERRRGTDTQY
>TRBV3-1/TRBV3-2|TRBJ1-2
ASSQGRYRI
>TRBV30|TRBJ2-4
AWSGAGGLGIQY
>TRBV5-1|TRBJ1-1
ASSFGTGGLNTEAF
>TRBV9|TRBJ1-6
ASSVGTTGGSSYNSPLH
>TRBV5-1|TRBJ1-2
ASTDNVHSGYT
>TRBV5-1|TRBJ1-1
ASSVGRTETEAF